The 23 T cell receptor beta chains below were found in one sample sequenced in a study of regulatory T cells in long-lasting Graves disease. Building of the TCR beta libraries involved iRepertoire HTBI primers and Arm-PCR of CDR3 regions. TCRdb passed the multiplex PCR reads through MiXCR, listing each CDR3 protein once. This sample has hundreds of thousands of distinct CDR3 sequences; about 20% occur once, and the top ten carry under 9%. Indicated time point: persistent/refractory GD, antithyroid drugs over 5 years with positive TRAb. PBMC RNA served as the TCR library source. This material consisted of peripheral blood mononuclear cells (PBMCs), taken when the disease was refractory, from a patient treated with antithyroid drugs. The receptor source for this set is a female donor with Graves disease.

Many counts were recorded for this clonotype. This rearrangement joins TRBV20-1 to TRBJ2-5; 13 bases are a match to TRBD2. Germline assignment: CDR1 DFQATT and CDR2 SNEGSKA (reference sequence). Trimming at V came to 2 bases and at J to 5 bases, leaving 8 bases not matched to a gene. The CDR3 loop spans 16 amino acids. The CDR3 region has the DNA TGCAGTGCTAGACTGGGACTAGCGGGGTACTGGGAGACCCAGTACTTC. Protein product: CSARLGLAGYWETQYF.

With respect to this clonotype: A far more abundant clone sits one base away, making this likely a read error. The V gene is TRBV27, the J gene TRBJ2-7; 8 nucleotides agree with TRBD2. The CDR3 has 13 residues. With 5 bases clipped from V and 5 bases from J, the junction kept 5 bases outside the gene matches. Germline loops: CDR1 MNHEY, CDR2 SMNVEV (reference sequence). Here the CDR3 reads CASSRGGSHEQYF. The CDR3 nucleotides read TGTGCCAGCAGTCGGGGGGGATCCCACGAGCAGTACTTC.

This clonotype was detected many times. The chain carries TRBV6-1 and TRBJ2-7; 9 nucleotides agree with TRBD2. Losses at the gene ends were 6 bases for V and 5 bases for J; bases not matched to a gene: 8. The CDR3 is 14 amino acids. CDR1 is MNHNS and CDR2 is SASEGT in the germline V gene. The DNA for the CDR3 is TGTGCCAGCAGACCCCCGGGACTAGCCCACGAGCAGTACTTC. Its translation: CASRPPGLAHEQYF.

CDR3 amino acids: CASRRLGGGIQYF. CDR3 DNA: TGTGCCAGTAGGAGACTAGGAGGGGGCATTCAGTACTTC. The chain employs TRBV19 and TRBJ2-4, with D tentatively TRBD1 or TRBD2 (6 bases each). The germline gives CDR1 LNHDA, CDR2 SQIVND (reference sequence). This CDR3 region has 13 residues. V shed 6 bases and J shed 9 bases, with 15 bases lying between them.

The CDR3 DNA follows: TGTGCCAGCAGCCCCGGACTAGCGGCAAATGCCTACGAGCAGTACTTC. Amino acid sequence: CASSPGLAANAYEQYF. This chain joins TRBV7-2 and TRBJ2-7; 10 bases line up with TRBD2. This CDR3 comprises 16 residues. Germline loops: CDR1 SGHTA, CDR2 FQGNSA. The ends lost 5 bases at V and 2 bases at J; junction bases unmatched: 9.

This clonotype has at least ten counts. J is TRBJ1-1 and V is TRBV11-2; no reliable D call. The germline V and J ends were trimmed by 0 bases and 0 bases, with 8 bases remaining between them. Germline V lookup: CDR1 SGHAT, CDR2 FQNNGV. CDR3 size: 15 residues. The CDR3 DNA reads as TGTGCCAGCAGCTTAGAGGCGTACATGAACACTGAAGCTTTCTTT. It specifies CASSLEAYMNTEAFF.

This clonotype appeared many times. The CDR3 DNA reads TGTGCCAGCAGCTTAGGCGCCGGGAATCAGCCCCAGCATTTT. It translates to CASSLGAGNQPQHF. The chain couples TRBV11-2 to TRBJ1-5, with D unclear. Looked up from germline, CDR1 is SGHAT and CDR2 is FQNNGV. The CDR3 contains 14 residues. Trimming shortened V by 1 base and J by 4 bases, and 8 bases separated the two germline ends.

This clonotype was seen ten or more times. The rearrangement uses TRBV12-3 or TRBV12-4 and TRBJ1-5, with a weak D call TRBD1 (5 bases). Trimming cost V 3 bases and J 2 bases, with 8 bases left between them. The CDR3 is made up of 14 amino acids. In DNA form, the CDR3 reads TGTGCCAGCAGTTTCTCGGGGCGCAATCAGCCCCAGCATTTT. This encodes CASSFSGRNQPQHF.

This clonotype was seen a handful of times. The chain has TRBV6-1 and TRBJ1-4; D unclear. V shed 7 bases and J shed 4 bases, with 13 bases lying between them. The CDR3 consists of 14 residues. The germline CDR1 and CDR2 sequences are MNHNS and SASEGT. The DNA of the CDR3 is TGTGCCAGCAAGCAGACGGAAAATAATGAAAAACTGTTTTTT. It codes for CASKQTENNEKLFF.

This clonotype was detected only a few times. The chain uses TRBV29-1 and TRBJ2-7, with no clear D. Germline V gene data show CDR1 as SQVTM and CDR2 as ANQGSEA. Trimming took off 1 base at V and 7 bases at J, with 8 bases between the two ends. This CDR3 region has 11 residues. The CDR3 loop reads CSVEVRREQYF. CDR3 nucleotide sequence: TGCAGCGTTGAAGTTAGGCGGGAGCAGTACTTC.

This clonotype was detected only a few times. It is likely a read error, because the conserved phenylalanine at the end of the CDR3 is missing. The chain employs TRBV29-1 and TRBJ1-1; D not certain. Trimming left V 2 bases short and J 3 bases short, with 10 bases between. The CDR3 is 13 amino acids. CDR1 and CDR2 (germline): SQVTM, ANQGSEA. The CDR3, as DNA: TGCAGCGTTGAAAAGAGGTTGGACACTGAAGCTTTCCTT. The encoded protein is CSVEKRLDTEAFL.

There are many counts of this clonotype. This chain joins TRBV2 and TRBJ1-2; 9 nucleotides match TRBD1. Looked up from germline, CDR1 is SNHLY and CDR2 is FYNNEI. The CDR3 has 14 residues. V was pared by 6 bases and J by 7 bases, with 9 bases of the junction left unmatched. The CDR3 nucleotides are TGTGCCAGCAGGAGGCTACAGGGGGCGCGTGGCTACACCTTC. This sequence encodes CASRRLQGARGYTF. Together with reference TRBV2 and TRBJ1-2, the CDR3 gives the full variable domain: EPEVTQTPSHQVTQMGQEVILRCVPISNHLYFYWYRQILGQKVEFLVSFYNNEISEKSEIFDDQFSVERPDGSNFTLKIRSTKLEDSAMYFCASRRLQGARGYTFGSGTRLTVV.

This clonotype was detected ten times or more. The chain combines TRBV12-3 or TRBV12-4 with TRBJ1-5; D may be TRBD1 (5 bases). The germline V and J ends were trimmed by 3 bases and 7 bases, with 16 bases remaining between them. This CDR3 region has 15 residues. CDR3: CASSLRGSGSQPQHF. The DNA of the CDR3 is TGTGCCAGCAGTTTGCGGGGGTCTGGGAGCCAGCCCCAGCATTTT.

Many counts were recorded for this clonotype. The chain couples TRBV27 to TRBJ2-7, with D unresolved. Germline V lookup: CDR1 MNHEY, CDR2 SMNVEV (reference sequence). The V end lost 3 bases, the J end lost 6 bases, and 18 bases lay between the germline ends. The CDR3 has 15 amino acids. The CDR3 spells CASSFSWARSSEQYF. In DNA, the CDR3 is TGTGCCAGCAGTTTTTCATGGGCCCGGAGTTCCGAGCAGTACTTC.

V is TRBV6-2 or TRBV6-3 and J is TRBJ1-5, with 10 nucleotides matching TRBD1. This CDR3 has 18 residues. Trimming cost V 6 bases and J 2 bases; bases outside gene matches: 13. CDR1 is MNHEY and CDR2 is SVGEGT in the germline V gene. DNA of the CDR3: TGTGCCAGCAGCCCGACAGGGGGCTGGGCCCATGGCAATCAGCCCCAGCATTTT. It yields the protein CASSPTGGWAHGNQPQHF.

This clonotype was seen more than once but under ten times. The CDR3 DNA reads as TGCGCCAGCAGTGTGAACAGGGGGTCGGGGGAGACCCAGTACTTC. Its protein is CASSVNRGSGETQYF. The chain employs TRBV10-1 and TRBJ2-5, with 8 positions matching TRBD1. The CDR3 is 15 residues long. Germline CDR1 WNHNN, CDR2 SYGVQD (reference sequence). V was clipped by 4 bases and J by 5 bases; unmatched bases: 9.

This clonotype was seen many times. The rearrangement uses TRBV28 and TRBJ2-5; unclear D gene. The CDR3 consists of 13 residues. The V gene lost 4 bases and the J gene lost 2 bases, with 8 bases spanning the gap. Germline loops: CDR1 MDHEN, CDR2 SYDVKM. CDR3 in DNA: TGTGCCAGCAGTTCAGGCCTACAAGAGACCCAGTACTTC. Amino acid sequence: CASSSGLQETQYF.

V gene TRBV29-1 combines with J gene TRBJ2-4; TRBD1 aligns across 8 bases. The CDR3 totals 14 residues. Losses at the gene ends were 2 bases for V and 8 bases for J; bases not matched to a gene: 8. Germline loops: CDR1 SQVTM, CDR2 ANQGSEA. The CDR3: CSVEISSGGDIQYF. The CDR3 bases are TGCAGCGTTGAAATCTCCTCAGGGGGCGACATTCAGTACTTC.

Regarding this clonotype: This clone may be a read error of a much larger clone one base away. The chain joins TRBV5-1 to TRBJ2-7; a weak D match, TRBD1 (6 bases). The CDR3 covers 14 residues. CDR1 SGHRS and CDR2 YFSETQ come from the germline V gene. The CDR3 region is CASSLGRTASEQHF. In DNA, the CDR3 is TGCGCCAGCAGCTTGGGACGGACAGCCTCCGAGCAGCACTTC. The full variable domain, with the rest looked up from reference TRBV5-1 and TRBJ2-7, is KAGVTQTPRYLIKTRGQQVTLSCSPISGHRSVSWYQQTPGQGLQFLFEYFSETQRNKGNFPGRFSGRQFSNSRSEMNVSTLELGDSALYLCASSLGRTASEQHFGPGTRLTVT.

This clonotype showed up just once. The chain employs TRBV5-5 and TRBJ1-2; weak D call: TRBD1 (5 bases). The CDR3 has 15 residues. Germline V CDR1 and CDR2: SGHKS, YYEKEE (reference sequence). V was trimmed by 4 bases and J by 6 bases, leaving 19 bases between them. The CDR3 region has the DNA TGTGCCAGCAGCCTGGGGGTGGAGGCGCCACATGGCTACACCTTC. This codes for CASSLGVEAPHGYTF.

This clonotype occurred a few times. The chain has TRBV12-3 or TRBV12-4 and TRBJ2-3; TRBD1 matches 8 bases. Trimming took 5 bases from V and 4 from J; bases not matched to a gene: 5. There are 14 residues in the CDR3. CDR3 sequence reads: CASSRQGASDTQYF. The CDR3 DNA sequence: TGTGCCAGCAGTCGTCAGGGGGCATCAGATACGCAGTATTTT.

This clonotype was seen a handful of times. V is TRBV7-8 and J is TRBJ2-7; tentatively, D is TRBD2 (5 bases). CDR1 is SGHVS and CDR2 is FQNEAQ in the germline V gene. The CDR3 contains 13 residues. V gave up 6 bases and J gave up 5 bases, with 14 bases separating them. CDR3 sequence reads: CASSPEGSDEQYF. The CDR3 coding sequence is TGTGCCAGCAGTCCCGAAGGGAGTGACGAGCAGTACTTC.

This clonotype appeared many times. The rearrangement links TRBV28 to TRBJ1-2; D remains ambiguous. CDR3 length: 14 amino acids. Trimming took off 2 bases at V and 4 bases at J, with 11 bases between the two ends. Germline V lookup: CDR1 MDHEN, CDR2 SYDVKM. The CDR3 is CASSLDPATYGYTF. The CDR3 DNA follows: TGTGCCAGCAGTTTAGATCCAGCGACCTATGGCTACACCTTC.